One and the same sample provided the 8 T cell receptor beta chains below, sequenced in a study of T cell responses to AZD1222 COVID-19 vaccine. Sequencing was performed with immunoSEQ multiplex PCR; in TCRdb, only in-frame clones are kept and a portion is missing. In the table there are more than 150,000 clones, around 90% of which are singletons. The material sequenced was peripheral blood, taken on day 0 of AZD1222 vaccination. Every receptor here comes from an adult in good health.

Here the CDR3 reads CAWGTSTGVRTQYF. The CDR3 DNA sequence: TGTGCCTGGGGTACTAGCACAGGGGTTCGGACCCAGTACTTC. V and J are TRBV30 and TRBJ2-5, with D possibly TRBD1 on 7 matching bases. The CDR3 extends over 14 amino acids. V was shortened by 5 bases and J by 7 bases, with 20 bases between the two germline ends. Germline assignment: CDR1 GTSNPN and CDR2 SVGIG (reference sequence).

This chain connects TRBV21-1 to TRBJ1-1. TRBV21-1 is tagged as a pseudogene. The CDR3 extends over 15 amino acids. CDR3 sequence (DNA): TGTGCCAGCAGCAAAGAAGCCGGGATGAACACTGAAGCTTTCTTT. Its translation is CASSKEAGMNTEAFF.

J is TRBJ2-7 and V is TRBV9; 9 positions match TRBD1. Germline V CDR1 and CDR2: SGDLS, YYNGEE. Losses at the gene ends were 0 bases for V and 4 bases for J; bases not matched to a gene: 5. The CDR3 has 15 residues. The CDR3 reads CASSVDTGGRYEQYF. The CDR3 DNA is TGTGCCAGCAGCGTAGATACAGGGGGCAGGTACGAGCAGTACTTC.

This rearrangement joins TRBV3-1 (or the pseudogene TRBV3-2) to TRBJ2-7; 12 bases line up with TRBD2. The J segment lost 3 bases and the V segment lost 4 bases, leaving 7 bases of the junction unmatched. Germline V gene lookup returns CDR1 LGHDT and CDR2 YNNKEL (reference sequence). There are 16 residues in the CDR3. The CDR3 reads CASSLLAGGGFYEQYF. CDR3 DNA: TGTGCCAGCAGCCTCCTAGCGGGAGGGGGCTTCTACGAGCAGTACTTC.

This chain links TRBV13 with TRBJ2-2; D is unresolved. The CDR3 runs 14 residues. CDR1 is PRHDT and CDR2 is FYEKMQ in the germline V gene (reference sequence). Trimming stripped 5 bases from V and 1 base from J, with 8 bases between. CDR3 sequence: CASSPRQNTGELFF. The CDR3, as DNA: TGTGCCAGCAGCCCCCGACAGAACACCGGGGAGCTGTTTTTT. Variable domain in full (rest from reference TRBV13 and TRBJ2-2): AAGVIQSPRHLIKEKRETATLKCYPIPRHDTVYWYQQGPGQDPQFLISFYEKMQSDKGSIPDRFSAQQFSDYHSELNMSSLELGDSALYFCASSPRQNTGELFFGEGSRLTVL.

This clone was counted a single time. The genes are TRBV28 and TRBJ1-1, with TRBD1 matching 7 bases. Germline V gene sequence: CDR1 MDHEN, CDR2 SYDVKM. With 10 bases clipped from V and 3 bases from J, the junction kept 11 bases outside the gene matches. The CDR3 is made up of 14 amino acids. The CDR3 DNA follows: TGTGCCACAAAGAGGGGGCAGGAGGACACTGAAGCTTTCTTT. Translated, it gives CATKRGQEDTEAFF.

The genes are TRBV18 and TRBJ1-1; D is uncertain. Trimming shortened V by 1 base and J by 0 bases, and 6 bases separated the two germline ends. From germline, CDR1 is KGHSH and CDR2 LQKENI. This CDR3 has 14 amino acids. CDR3 loop: CASSPLSLNTEAFF. The CDR3 DNA reads TGTGCCAGCTCACCACTCAGCTTGAACACTGAAGCTTTCTTT. Complete variable domain (other parts from reference TRBV18 and TRBJ1-1): NAGVMQNPRHLVRRRGQEARLRCSPMKGHSHVYWYRQLPEEGLKFMVYLQKENIIDESGMPKERFSAEFPKEGPSILRIQQVVRGDSAAYFCASSPLSLNTEAFFGQGTRLTVV.

The V gene is TRBV30, the J gene TRBJ2-3; perhaps TRBD2 as D (6 bases). Deletions cut 2 bases from V and 2 bases from J, with 8 bases between. The CDR3 has 13 amino acids. Germline V gives CDR1 GTSNPN, CDR2 SVGIG (reference sequence). CDR3 sequence reads: CAWSRLDTDTQYF. CDR3 coding DNA: TGTGCCTGGAGTCGACTAGACACAGATACGCAGTATTTT.